This TCR beta chain is from a study of blood T cells in healthy people across ages. Combining a sample-barcoded 5' primer with a J-beta primer mix, a second PCR ran for about 6 to 11 cycles. TCRdb called the 5' RACE reads again in MiXCR, with one record for every CDR3 protein. Among approximately 2,000,000 distinct CDR3 sequences listed, approximately 40% were seen once. This clonotype was detected only a few times. The antigen remains unidentified. Broader study findings: Both higher diversity and more naive CD4+ cells marked long-lived donors when set against aged donors.

The V end was cut by 3 bases, the J end by 7 bases, with 16 bases between. This CDR3 comprises 15 residues. Looked up from germline, CDR1 is DFQATT and CDR2 is SNEGSKA (reference sequence). The chain couples TRBV20-1 to TRBJ1-6; D gene unclear. What was sequenced was blood. This sequence was found in a human donor in good health. The CDR3 is CSASGREYPNSPLHF. The DNA of the CDR3 is TGCAGTGCTAGTGGGAGGGAGTACCCAAATTCACCCCTCCACTTT.